This T cell receptor (beta chain) was sequenced during a study of beta chain features in type 1 diabetes. Background on the study: Sorted cells from all samples, numbering roughly 100,000,000, were examined. Study results and caveats: For Type 1 diabetes patients, all four CD4+ subsets carried TCRB CDR3s that were moderately but significantly shorter. Shorter templates might be favored by PCR, equally in patients and controls. Any HLA effect on TCRB rearrangement was left unresolved by small sub-analyses.

CDR3 size: 12 residues. Germline values: CDR1 SGHRS, CDR2 YFSETQ. V was clipped by 1 base and J by 8 bases, with 9 bases between them. CD45RO/CCR7/CD25/CD127/CD95/CD27 staining was used to isolate CD4+ naive, central memory, regulatory and stem cell-like memory cells by sorting. Every bit of the isolated RNA underwent reverse transcription, so sequencing read expressed TCRB transcripts. Produced via immunoSEQ multiplex PCR; TCRdb's table is partial and in-frame only. The sample yields hundreds of thousands of clones, under 15% seen once. This clone was seen only a few times. Antigen: not known. The sample taken for sequencing was naive CD4+ T cells from blood. V is TRBV5-1 and J is TRBJ1-1; a weak D match, TRBD1 (5 bases). The TCR sequence derives from a man aged 18 to 35 with type 1 diabetes. The CDR3, as DNA: TGCGCCAGCAGCTTGTTCTGGGGGGAAGCTTTCTTT. This translates into CASSLFWGEAFF.